This TCR beta chain was obtained from a study of post-analysis software for immune sequencing data. Across the whole study: In terms of disease course, relapsing-remitting, secondary progressive and progressive-relapsing multiple sclerosis were included. Study outcomes and limitations: Significantly lower normalized Chao1 diversity was found in patients with multiple sclerosis relative to controls.

A note on this clonotype: Its antigen is still unknown.

Sequencing libraries made from TCR beta cDNA carried unique molecular identifiers. TCRdb re-called the PCR reads through MiXCR, storing one row per CDR3 protein. The top ten hold approximately 6% of the sample, which has around 500,000 distinct CDR3 sequences, around a third seen once. The sequenced sample was blood. The sequence was obtained from a girl aged 2-17 years with multiple sclerosis.

Here the CDR3 reads CASSGSTPTNEKLFF. Written as DNA, the CDR3 is TGTGCCAGCAGCGGTTCGACACCAACTAATGAAAAACTGTTTTTT. V and J are TRBV7-8 and TRBJ1-4; D remains ambiguous. The germline CDR1 and CDR2 sequences are SGHVS and FQNEAQ. Trimming cost V 5 bases and J 0 bases, with 10 bases left between them. The CDR3 is made up of 15 amino acids.